The table lists the clone carrying this T cell receptor (beta chain) with a few counts. Repertoires were generated with immunoSEQ multiplex PCR, while TCRdb's copy carries only in-frame clones and drops some. This sample has 700,000 to 750,000 clones; 70% to 90% occur once, and the top ten carry roughly 0.01%. Trimming left V 2 bases short and J 4 bases short, with 12 bases between. This CDR3 contains 15 residues. Germline values: CDR1 MGHRA, CDR2 YSYEKL. This sample is drawn from a study of shared T cell receptors in the human thymus. The data also belong to a second study, concerning human thymus T cells. That study reports: Infants served as donors; they were healthy and Finnish and were having corrective surgery for congenital heart defects. Thymic material originated from resections removed in the course of corrective heart surgery. Thymic and blood repertoires appeared to show biased V and J gene usage. Overlap was high between thymic repertoires from unrelated individuals, as reported in related research.

Sequenced sample: thymocytes. This TCR came from a girl in the first two years of life with a congenital heart defect. V and J are TRBV4-1 and TRBJ2-1, with D possibly matching TRBD1 (6 bases). CDR3 sequence (DNA): TGCGCCAGCAGCCAAACTCGGGACACTTACAATGAGCAGTTCTTC. It encodes CASSQTRDTYNEQFF.